These T cell receptor beta chains were read from a single sample in a study of breast tumors, draining lymph nodes, adjacent tissues. Each CDR3 protein gets one entry after TCRdb re-called the multiplex PCR reads with MiXCR. The table shows about 13,000 distinct CDR3 sequences, with around half occurring only once. Material for sequencing was tumor-adjacent breast tissue. The receptors derive from a female donor with breast cancer. Some clones in this sample may be carry-over from other donors' samples. Each CDR3 is given with its conserved first and last residue. The D gene is left open where the match is weak. Size is omitted from some rows. Given values are once, few, many or a class for expanded clones.

d_call,v_call,j_call,clone_size,cdr3_length,cdr3_aa,cdr3_nt
TRBD1,TRBV7-2,TRBJ1-2,.,15,CASSPQRGGDYGYTF,TGTGCCAGCAGCCCCCAACGAGGGGGCGACTATGGGTACACCTTC
TRBD2,TRBV9,TRBJ2-3,few,14,CASTPVGGGKSEYF,TGTGCCAGCACCCCCGTTGGGGGGGGAAAATCCGAATATTTT
TRBD2,TRBV2,TRBJ2-5,.,14,CASSDSGGGETQYF,TGTGCCAGCAGTGACTCGGGAGGCGGGGAGACCCAGTACTTC
.,TRBV6-2/TRBV6-3,TRBJ1-5,.,16,CASSYLTRESVQPQHF,TGTGCCAGCAGTTACTTGACTCGGGAGTCGGTTCAGCCCCAGCATTTT
TRBD2,TRBV6-1,TRBJ2-7,medium-sized,14,CASSAASGSYEQYF,TGTGCCAGCAGTGCTGCCAGCGGGAGTTACGAGCAGTACTTC
TRBD1,TRBV6-4,TRBJ2-1,many,13,CASSDSDRVEQFF,TGTGCCAGCAGTGACTCGGACAGGGTGGAGCAGTTCTTC
TRBD2,TRBV10-2,TRBJ2-7,.,15,CASSESSSGWREQYF,TGCGCCAGCAGTGAGTCGTCTAGCGGATGGAGGGAGCAGTACTTC
TRBD2,TRBV7-3,TRBJ2-2,medium-sized,15,CASSSGLGDTGELFF,TGTGCCAGCAGCTCGGGACTAGGGGACACCGGGGAGCTGTTTTTT
TRBD2,TRBV6-5,TRBJ2-7,.,14,CASSYWGTGGEQYF,TGTGCCAGCAGTTATTGGGGGACGGGGGGAGAGCAGTACTTC
.,TRBV6-5,TRBJ2-7,.,14,CASSRGPDSYEQYF,TGTGCCAGCAGTCGGGGACCCGACTCCTACGAGCAGTACTTC
.,TRBV12-3/TRBV12-4,TRBJ1-4,many,15,CASSRGTGAGEKLFF,TGTGCCAGCAGTCGGGGTACGGGGGCAGGAGAAAAACTGTTTTTT
.,TRBV9,TRBJ1-6,.,15,CASSPKTFPHSPLHF,TGTGCCAGCAGCCCGAAGACATTTCCTCATTCACCCCTCCACTTT
.,TRBV20-1,TRBJ2-7,.,14,CTSIKRAETYEQYF,TGCACCTCCATAAAAAGGGCCGAGACCTACGAGCAGTACTTC
.,TRBV20-1,TRBJ1-5,.,16,CSAREGTKNHNQPQHF,TGCAGTGCTAGAGAAGGGACAAAAAATCACAATCAGCCCCAGCATTTT
.,TRBV9,TRBJ2-2,.,22,CASSVDVLDEQYFGSGTGELFF,.
.,TRBV5-1,TRBJ2-2,.,15,CASSLDGRGTGELFF,TGCGCCAGCAGCTTGGATGGCAGGGGTACCGGGGAGCTGTTTTTT
TRBD2,TRBV20-1,TRBJ2-7,.,13,CSAGLAGSYEQYF,TGCAGTGCCGGACTAGCGGGCTCCTACGAGCAGTACTTC